This T cell receptor (beta chain) was sequenced for a study of T cells after yellow fever vaccination. As concerns this clonotype: At one end, the junction sequence differs from germline, possibly due to a read error.

The CDR3 has 17 amino acids. The germline V gene encodes CDR1 SSHAT and CDR2 FNYEAQ (reference sequence). Each CDR3 protein is one row after TCRdb ran MiXCR on the 5' RACE reads. The sample has approximately 510,000 distinct CDR3 sequences; just over 20% are singletons. This sample comprised PBMCs, obtained 21 days after the first yellow fever vaccination. The gene calls are TRBV7-7 and TRBJ2-1, with D maybe TRBD1 (5 bases). This TCR derives from a man aged 18 to 29 who received the YFV17D yellow fever vaccine. The CDR3 bases are TGTGCTAGCAGCTTAGGCCCAGGGCAGGGCAATGGGGATGAGCAGTTCTTC. Its translation: CASSLGPGQGNGDEQFF.